The T cell receptor beta chain under discussion was sequenced for a study of T cell repertoires in cytomegalovirus infection. Study in general: Public TCR beta signatures marked donors with CMV infection and the matching HLA.

Study-wide results and limits: Ex vivo, HLA-C-restricted CMV-specific TCR beta clonotypes prevailed over the rest of the response.

Notes on this clonotype: Its antigen is undetermined.

There are 14 residues in the CDR3. The V and J ends lost 7 bases and 7 bases respectively, with 14 bases between them. Germline V gives CDR1 SEHNR, CDR2 FQNEAQ (reference sequence). TCRdb re-called the reads with MiXCR, one entry per CDR3 protein. Of 150,000 to 200,000 distinct CDR3 sequences in the sample, 13% to 15% were seen once. The sequence was obtained from a human donor in good health (CMV status not recorded). Some clones in this sample may be carry-over from other donors' samples. The chain links TRBV7-9 to TRBJ1-6, with D possibly being TRBD1 (5 bases). The source material was PBMCs. The DNA for the CDR3 is TGTGCCAGCACCCCGGGGGGAGGGAATTCACCCCTCCACTTT. It encodes CASTPGGGNSPLHF.